Listed below are T cell receptor beta chains from one sample, sequenced in a study of cytotoxic CD8 clonotypes in ibrutinib-treated CLL. Profiled with immunoSEQ multiplex PCR; TCRdb holds only in-frame clones, not every one. The top ten clones hold approximately 30% of a sample with about 140,000 clones, about 80% of them seen once. Sequencing was performed on PBMCs, taken after 12 months of ibrutinib treatment. The receptors were sampled from a human donor with chronic lymphocytic leukemia. The conserved cysteine and the conserved F or W are not part of the CDR3 here. Clone size is given for some rows only: seen once, a few or many times, or a class if the clone is expanded.

V gene: TRBV7-2
J gene: TRBJ1-2
clone size: many
CDR3 protein: ASSPGGGGRGYT

V gene: TRBV27
J gene: TRBJ1-1
clone size: few
CDR3 protein: ASSLKAGLNTEAF

V gene: TRBV19
J gene: TRBJ2-7
clone size: .
CDR3 protein: ASSDNRAYEQY

V gene: TRBV5-1
J gene: TRBJ1-5
clone size: .
CDR3 protein: ASSLAPDSLQPQH

V gene: TRBV5-1
J gene: TRBJ1-4
clone size: .
CDR3 protein: ASSTGTAEKLF

V gene: TRBV7-6
J gene: TRBJ2-3
clone size: .
CDR3 protein: ASSLGPSSTDTQY

V gene: TRBV27
J gene: TRBJ2-1
clone size: .
CDR3 protein: ASSSGTTKNEQF

V gene: TRBV13
J gene: TRBJ2-7
clone size: .
CDR3 protein: ASSLMGLEQY

V gene: TRBV6-5
J gene: TRBJ2-7
clone size: many
CDR3 protein: ASTRRAGYDYEQY

V gene: TRBV10-3
J gene: TRBJ2-7
clone size: few
CDR3 protein: AISGNSYEQY

V gene: TRBV28
J gene: TRBJ1-2
clone size: .
CDR3 protein: AIHRGARGYT

V gene: TRBV18
J gene: TRBJ1-5
clone size: .
CDR3 protein: ASSPGTGFNQPQH

V gene: TRBV7-2
J gene: TRBJ2-7
clone size: .
CDR3 protein: ASTKGGTGGRYEQY

V gene: TRBV13
J gene: TRBJ2-3
clone size: .
CDR3 protein: ASSPSLGILYTDTQY

V gene: TRBV5-1
J gene: TRBJ2-3
clone size: .
CDR3 protein: ASSLAPSTDTQY

V gene: TRBV5-1
J gene: TRBJ2-6
clone size: .
CDR3 protein: ASSLTTGTGANVLT

V gene: TRBV15
J gene: TRBJ2-5
clone size: .
CDR3 protein: ATSSAAGGGVTQY

V gene: TRBV18
J gene: TRBJ2-3
clone size: .
CDR3 protein: ASSPQDQGTDTQY

V gene: TRBV6-5
J gene: TRBJ2-5
clone size: .
CDR3 protein: ASSYGGEGETQY

V gene: TRBV11-2
J gene: TRBJ2-2
clone size: .
CDR3 protein: ASSLQGWTGELF

V gene: TRBV19
J gene: TRBJ2-7
clone size: few
CDR3 protein: ASRSGVEQY

V gene: TRBV7-9
J gene: TRBJ2-7
clone size: .
CDR3 protein: ASSLSYEQY

V gene: TRBV6-9
J gene: TRBJ1-2
clone size: few
CDR3 protein: ASSYPPQGVNYGYT

V gene: TRBV27
J gene: TRBJ2-1
clone size: .
CDR3 protein: ASSLSPPRTGYNEQF

V gene: TRBV28
J gene: TRBJ2-7
clone size: .
CDR3 protein: ASTRYPGSSYEQY

V gene: TRBV5-4
J gene: TRBJ1-2
clone size: .
CDR3 protein: ASSQGTGGGYT

V gene: TRBV5-5
J gene: TRBJ1-1
clone size: .
CDR3 protein: ASTPRSKATEAF

V gene: TRBV2
J gene: TRBJ1-2
clone size: once
CDR3 protein: ASRGTGFNYGYT

V gene: TRBV4-1
J gene: TRBJ1-6
clone size: few
CDR3 protein: ASSQEWTGISSPLH

V gene: TRBV7-2
J gene: TRBJ2-5
clone size: .
CDR3 protein: ASSQDSVQETQY

V gene: TRBV6-5
J gene: TRBJ1-2
clone size: .
CDR3 protein: ASTRNYGYT

V gene: TRBV7-9
J gene: TRBJ2-5
clone size: .
CDR3 protein: ASSPPIAGETQY

V gene: TRBV30
J gene: TRBJ2-1
clone size: .
CDR3 protein: AWSPSNEQF

V gene: TRBV13
J gene: TRBJ2-7
clone size: .
CDR3 protein: ASSLRERSYEQY

V gene: TRBV28
J gene: TRBJ2-7
clone size: .
CDR3 protein: ASSLPQRQGY

V gene: TRBV30
J gene: TRBJ1-5
clone size: .
CDR3 protein: AWSVQGSNQPQH

V gene: TRBV6-5
J gene: TRBJ2-1
clone size: .
CDR3 protein: ASSLGTSRRNEQF

V gene: TRBV5-5
J gene: TRBJ1-2
clone size: few
CDR3 protein: ASSYDWGVNYGYT

V gene: TRBV6-1
J gene: TRBJ1-2
clone size: .
CDR3 protein: ASSERLLLQGYGYT

V gene: TRBV2
J gene: TRBJ1-2
clone size: .
CDR3 protein: AGRDRSRYGYT

V gene: TRBV4-3
J gene: TRBJ1-2
clone size: .
CDR3 protein: ASSQDTPPNYGYT

V gene: TRBV18
J gene: TRBJ2-2
clone size: .
CDR3 protein: ASSPQENTGELF

V gene: TRBV11-2
J gene: TRBJ1-2
clone size: .
CDR3 protein: ASSLDRDRDGYT

V gene: TRBV6-5
J gene: TRBJ1-6
clone size: few
CDR3 protein: ASSYSVNRGNSPLH